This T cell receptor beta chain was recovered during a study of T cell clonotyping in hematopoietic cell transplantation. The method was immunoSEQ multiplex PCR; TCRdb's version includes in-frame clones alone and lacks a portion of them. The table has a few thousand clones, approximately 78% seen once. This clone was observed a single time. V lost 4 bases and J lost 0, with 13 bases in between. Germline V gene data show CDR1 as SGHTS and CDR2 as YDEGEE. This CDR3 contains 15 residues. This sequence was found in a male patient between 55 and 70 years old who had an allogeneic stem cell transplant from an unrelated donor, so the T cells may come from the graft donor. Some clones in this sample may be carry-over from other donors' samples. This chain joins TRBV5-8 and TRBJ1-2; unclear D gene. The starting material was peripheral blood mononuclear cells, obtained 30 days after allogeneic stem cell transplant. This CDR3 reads CASSPPASSNYGYTF. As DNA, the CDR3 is TGTGCCAGCAGCCCGCCGGCCAGCTCTAACTATGGCTACACCTTC. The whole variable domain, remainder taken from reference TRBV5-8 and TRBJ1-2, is EAGVTQSPTHLIKTRGQQATLRCSPISGHTSVYWYQQALGLGLQFLLWYDEGEERNRGNFPPRFSGRQFPNYSSELNVNALELEDSALYLCASSPPASSNYGYTFGSGTRLTVV.